Included here is one T cell receptor (beta chain) sequence, with context. There are 14 residues in the CDR3. Germline CDR1 is GTSNPN and CDR2 is SVGIG (reference sequence). V was cut by 1 base and J by 7 bases, with 13 bases left in between. This specimen belongs to a study of blood T cell repertoires in COVID-19. Sequencing was performed with immunoSEQ multiplex PCR; in TCRdb, only in-frame clones are kept and a portion is missing. The sample yields about 130,000 clones, under 85% seen once. The sequence derives from a man aged 40-50 years with active or convalescent COVID-19. The chain has TRBV30 and TRBJ1-4; a possible D gene is TRBD1 (5 bases). The sequencing sample was made of peripheral blood. CDR3 in amino acids: CAWSEWGLGEKLFF. DNA of the CDR3: TGTGCCTGGAGTGAGTGGGGCTTGGGTGAAAAACTGTTTTTT.